The 28 T cell receptor beta chains reported below all come from one sample, sequenced in a study of shared T cell receptors in the human thymus (dated by TCRdb to the early 2020s). The method behind the library was the immunoSEQ multiplex PCR assay. The source is immuneACCESS, and TCRdb retained only in-frame sequences with V and J called. Part of the clones is not carried over; for the studies checked, unresolved V genes explain less than half of this, and the remainder is unexplained. The sample profile shows 500,000 to 850,000 clones; 87% of them were found once. The ten largest clones take up just under 0.0095% of the sample. These data also formed part of another study, on human thymus T cells.

The sample taken for sequencing was thymocytes. All receptors come from a boy younger than two with a congenital heart defect. Donor details come from another sample of the same person, matched by shared clones.

As concerns this clone: One end of the junction fails to match germline, which may point to a read error. This CDR3 is also generated by other DNA sequences in the sample. This sequence joins TRBV5-1 and TRBJ1-6; D is undetermined. This CDR3 has 14 amino acids. CDR1 SGHRS and CDR2 YFSETQ come from the germline V gene. The DNA of the CDR3 is TGCGCCAGCAGCTGGAGCTCCTATAATTCCCCCCTCCACTTT. Its translation is CASSWSSYNSPLHF.

The V and J genes are TRBV15 and TRBJ2-1, with D possibly TRBD1 on 6 matching bases. Germline V CDR1 and CDR2: LNHNV, YYDKDF (reference sequence). V was trimmed by 1 base and J by 0 bases, leaving 13 bases between them. The CDR3 extends over 17 amino acids. Here the CDR3 DNA reads TGTGCCACCAGCAGAGTTGGACAGAAGAGCTCCTACAATGAGCAGTTCTTC. It translates to CATSRVGQKSSYNEQFF.

V usage is TRBV15 and J usage is TRBJ2-7; 7 nucleotides align to TRBD2. V shed 5 bases and J 0 bases; nucleotides not matched to a gene: 7. The CDR3 spans 15 residues. In germline, CDR1 is LNHNV, CDR2 YYDKDF (reference sequence). DNA for the CDR3: TGTGCCACCAGCGGAGGGACTACCTACTCCTACGAGCAGTACTTC. Protein: CATSGGTTYSYEQYF.

The genes are TRBV5-6 and TRBJ2-7; TRBD2 aligns across 7 bases. The CDR3 extends over 14 amino acids. The V gene's germline CDR1 is SGHDT and CDR2 YYEEEE. J was trimmed by 1 base and V by 0 bases; bases with no gene match: 1. CDR3 sequence (DNA): TGTGCCAGCAGCTTGGAGGGACTATCCTACGAGCAGTACTTC. Its translation: CASSLEGLSYEQYF. Supplemented by reference TRBV5-6 and TRBJ2-7, the full variable domain reads DAGVTQSPTHLIKTRGQQVTLRCSPKSGHDTVSWYQQALGQGPQFIFQYYEEEERQRGNFPDRFSGHQFPNYSSELNVNALLLGDSALYLCASSLEGLSYEQYFGPGTRLTVT.

A remark on this clone: The sample has other DNA sequences that encode this CDR3 too. The chain uses TRBV20-1 and TRBJ1-2; TRBD1 is a possible D gene (5 bases). V shed 1 base and J shed 7 bases, with 7 bases lying between them. Germline CDR1 is DFQATT and CDR2 is SNEGSKA (reference sequence). The CDR3 covers 11 residues. CDR3 nucleotide sequence: TGCAGTGCTAGAGGGGGGGGTGGCTACACCTTC. This sequence encodes CSARGGGGYTF.

The V and J genes are TRBV5-6 and TRBJ2-7; 7 positions agree with TRBD1. V lost 4 bases to trimming and J lost 4 bases; unmatched junction nucleotides: 8. From germline, CDR1 is SGHDT and CDR2 YYEEEE. This CDR3 contains 14 residues. The CDR3 protein is CASSARDSPYEQYF. CDR3 sequence (DNA): TGTGCCAGCAGCGCCCGGGACAGTCCTTACGAGCAGTACTTC.

This chain joins TRBV5-1 and TRBJ2-1, with D perhaps matching TRBD1 (6 bases). CDR1 is SGHRS, CDR2 YFSETQ, per germline. V lost 3 bases, J lost 7 bases, and 14 bases lay in between. This CDR3 has 14 residues. CDR3 in amino acids: CASSSDRTPNEQFF. The CDR3 bases are TGCGCCAGCAGCTCGGACAGAACCCCAAATGAGCAGTTCTTC. The full variable domain, with the rest looked up from reference TRBV5-1 and TRBJ2-1, is KAGVTQTPRYLIKTRGQQVTLSCSPISGHRSVSWYQQTPGQGLQFLFEYFSETQRNKGNFPGRFSGRQFSNSRSEMNVSTLELGDSALYLCASSSDRTPNEQFFGPGTRLTVL.

The V call is TRBV20-1, the J call TRBJ1-2, with a possible D match to TRBD1 (6 bases). Germline CDR1 DFQATT, CDR2 SNEGSKA (reference sequence). The germline V and J ends were trimmed by 4 bases and 10 bases, with 13 bases remaining between them. The CDR3 has 11 amino acids. Written as DNA, the CDR3 is TGCAGTGCTAAGAAAACAGGGTACTACACCTTC. Its translation: CSAKKTGYYTF.

V and J are TRBV6-1 and TRBJ1-6; D gene ambiguous. CDR1 and CDR2 (germline): MNHNS, SASEGT. Trimming removed 0 bases at V and 0 bases at J, with 9 bases between. The CDR3 has 17 amino acids. The CDR3: CASSEAPVSSYNSPLHF. CDR3 nucleotide sequence: TGTGCCAGCAGTGAAGCGCCGGTGAGCTCCTATAATTCACCCCTCCACTTT.

The V gene is TRBV5-1, the J gene TRBJ2-1; 7 positions match TRBD2. Per germline, CDR1 SGHRS and CDR2 YFSETQ. V trimming: 2 bases; J trimming: 4 bases; junction bases outside the gene matches: 9. The CDR3 totals 16 residues. CDR3 sequence: CASSFQAGPSYNEQFF. DNA of the CDR3: TGCGCCAGCAGCTTTCAAGCGGGGCCATCGTACAATGAGCAGTTCTTC. Based on the CDR3 plus reference TRBV5-1 and TRBJ2-1, the full variable domain is KAGVTQTPRYLIKTRGQQVTLSCSPISGHRSVSWYQQTPGQGLQFLFEYFSETQRNKGNFPGRFSGRQFSNSRSEMNVSTLELGDSALYLCASSFQAGPSYNEQFFGPGTRLTVL.

This CDR3 is CASSLMPHNSPLHF. The CDR3 nucleotides are TGTGCCAGCAGCTTAATGCCACACAATTCACCCCTCCACTTT. This sequence joins TRBV7-3 and TRBJ1-6; the D is unclear. The CDR3 contains 14 residues. Looked up from germline, CDR1 is SGHTA and CDR2 is FQGTGA. V was pared by 1 base and J by 7 bases, with 8 bases between.

This chain connects TRBV28 to TRBJ2-2; TRBD1 matches 7 bases. The ends lost 5 bases at V and 6 bases at J; junction bases unmatched: 12. The CDR3 totals 16 residues. CDR1 and CDR2 (germline): MDHEN, SYDVKM. CDR3 sequence reads: CASSPLADRAPGELFF. CDR3 nucleotide sequence: TGTGCCAGCAGTCCCCTCGCCGACAGGGCCCCCGGGGAGCTGTTTTTT.

This clone was found a few times. V gene TRBV9 combines with J gene TRBJ2-1, with D maybe TRBD2 (6 bases). With 0 bases removed from V and 9 bases from J, the gap between germline ends came to 16 bases. This CDR3 has 15 residues. Germline-derived CDR1 and CDR2 are SGDLS and YYNGEE. The chain's CDR3 is CASSVGGERLGEQFF. CDR3 sequence (DNA): TGTGCCAGCAGCGTAGGCGGGGAGAGGTTGGGTGAGCAGTTCTTC.

This clone appeared a single time. The chain combines TRBV28 with TRBJ2-2; TRBD1 matches 8 bases. Germline-derived CDR1 and CDR2 are MDHEN and SYDVKM. The CDR3 totals 14 residues. Germline trimming cut 6 bases from V and 6 bases from J; bases unmatched to any gene: 6. CDR3 protein: CASSPDRVPGELFF. DNA of the CDR3: TGTGCCAGCAGCCCGGACAGGGTCCCCGGGGAGCTGTTTTTT.

The table lists this clone with a few counts. This chain joins TRBV5-6 and TRBJ1-3, with D possibly matching TRBD1 (5 bases). This CDR3 is 12 amino acids long. Trimming stripped 4 bases from V and 4 bases from J, with 6 bases between. Germline lookup yields CDR1 SGHDT and CDR2 YYEEEE. In DNA, the CDR3 is TGTGCCAGCAGCAGGACAGGAAACACCATATATTTT. This codes for CASSRTGNTIYF.

The gene calls are TRBV4-3 and TRBJ2-7; 8 bases line up with TRBD2. Germline CDR1 LGHNA, CDR2 YSLEER. The CDR3 totals 15 residues. Losses at the gene ends were 3 bases for V and 3 bases for J; bases not matched to a gene: 7. The CDR3 DNA sequence: TGCGCCAGCAGCCAGAGGCGGGGGGTATTCTACGAGCAGTACTTC. It translates to CASSQRRGVFYEQYF.

The chain is built from TRBV27 and TRBJ2-4, with D perhaps TRBD2 (6 bases). Germline V gives CDR1 MNHEY, CDR2 SMNVEV (reference sequence). Trimming took off 2 bases at V and 3 bases at J, with 8 bases between the two ends. CDR3 length: 14 residues. For the CDR3, the DNA is TGTGCCAGCAGTTTAGCGGGGCTCAAAAACATTCAGTACTTC. This translates into CASSLAGLKNIQYF.

The chain uses TRBV10-3 and TRBJ1-2; 9 nucleotides match TRBD1. The CDR3 spans 14 residues. V shed 10 bases, J shed 0 bases, and the junction held 6 bases outside the gene matches. Looked up from germline, CDR1 is ENHRY and CDR2 is SYGVKD. DNA for the CDR3: TGTGCCACCCAGGACAGGGGTGCTAACTATGGCTACACCTTC. This encodes CATQDRGANYGYTF.

This rearrangement joins TRBV7-9 to TRBJ2-7; 7 nucleotides match TRBD2. CDR3 length equals 16 residues. The trim removed 2 bases at V and 7 bases at J, leaving 14 bases unmatched. Germline V gives CDR1 SEHNR, CDR2 FQNEAQ (reference sequence). CDR3: CASSLRSGVGPWEQYF. The CDR3 region has the DNA TGTGCCAGCAGCTTACGGAGCGGGGTAGGCCCTTGGGAGCAGTACTTC.

The chain carries TRBV6-1 and TRBJ2-7; D unclear. V was clipped by 0 bases and J by 3 bases, with 18 bases between them. The CDR3 sequence is 17 residues long. Per the germline V gene, CDR1 is MNHNS and CDR2 is SASEGT. In DNA, the CDR3 is TGTGCCAGCAGTGAAGCGCTTCGGCAGGCCGATATCTACGAGCAGTACTTC. Amino acids: CASSEALRQADIYEQYF.

The rearrangement links TRBV12-5 to TRBJ1-2, with TRBD1 as a possible D gene (6 bases). Germline values: CDR1 LGHNT, CDR2 FRNRAP. The CDR3 consists of 17 residues. V was cut by 0 bases and J by 6 bases, with 20 bases left in between. CDR3 DNA sequence: TGTGCTAGTGGTTTGGTACTTGGACAGAGTCGGGTAGATGGCTACACCTTC. Protein product: CASGLVLGQSRVDGYTF.

The rearrangement joins TRBV7-8 to TRBJ2-7; 14 positions match TRBD2. The V and J ends lost 5 bases and 11 bases, in that order; junction bases with no gene match: 14. Germline CDR1 is SGHVS and CDR2 is FQNEAQ. This CDR3 has 16 amino acids. As DNA, the CDR3 is TGTGCCAGCAGCCTAAGGGGGACTAGCGGGAGCGCGGGGGAGTACTTC. Protein: CASSLRGTSGSAGEYF.

The chain has TRBV6-5 and TRBJ1-2; 8 bases line up with TRBD1. Germline assignment: CDR1 MNHEY and CDR2 SVGAGI. The CDR3 is made up of 13 amino acids. V was clipped by 6 bases and J by 7 bases; unmatched bases: 7. DNA for the CDR3: TGTGCCAGCAGGCATCCGGGACAGGTTGGCTACACCTTC. As protein: CASRHPGQVGYTF.

The chain recombines TRBV28 with TRBJ1-1; 7 bases map to TRBD1. The length of the CDR3 is 16 residues. Unmatched junction bases numbered 8, after V lost 3 bases and J lost 1 base. Germline CDR1 reads MDHEN; CDR2 reads SYDVKM. The CDR3 sequence is CASSFSRDRENTEAFF. As DNA, the CDR3 is TGTGCCAGCAGTTTCTCCAGAGACAGGGAGAACACTGAAGCTTTCTTT.

This chain links TRBV19 with TRBJ1-3, with 10 bases that match TRBD1. The CDR3 is 18 residues long. V shed 5 bases and J 1 base; nucleotides not matched to a gene: 11. The germline CDR1 and CDR2 sequences are LNHDA and SQIVND (reference sequence). CDR3 sequence: CASSRAVGQGTSGNTIYF. CDR3 DNA sequence: TGTGCCAGTAGTCGTGCGGTGGGACAGGGGACGTCTGGAAACACCATATATTTT.

The chain uses TRBV4-1 and TRBJ2-2; TRBD2 agrees at 8 bases. The CDR3 totals 17 residues. Germline values: CDR1 MGHRA, CDR2 YSYEKL. The V and J ends lost 1 base and 1 base, in that order; junction bases with no gene match: 5. CDR3 sequence (DNA): TGCGCCAGCAGCCAAGTGCGCCTAGCGGGGAACACCGGGGAGCTGTTTTTT. Translating gives CASSQVRLAGNTGELFF.

This rearrangement joins TRBV28 to TRBJ1-2; 9 nucleotides match TRBD1. J lost 4 bases, V lost 6 bases, and 6 bases had no gene match. Germline values: CDR1 MDHEN, CDR2 SYDVKM. The CDR3 consists of 14 residues. The CDR3 spells CASSKQGAFYGYTF. CDR3 coding DNA: TGTGCCAGCAGCAAACAGGGGGCTTTCTATGGCTACACCTTC.

The chain links TRBV5-8 to TRBJ2-1, with 14 bases fitting TRBD2. J lost 6 bases, V lost 5 bases, and 16 bases had no gene match. The germline V gene encodes CDR1 SGHTS and CDR2 YDEGEE. The CDR3 is made up of 19 amino acids. For the CDR3, the DNA is TGTGCCAGCAGGACACCGGGACAGGGGACTAGCGGGAGAAGCAATGAGCAGTTCTTC. Its protein is CASRTPGQGTSGRSNEQFF.